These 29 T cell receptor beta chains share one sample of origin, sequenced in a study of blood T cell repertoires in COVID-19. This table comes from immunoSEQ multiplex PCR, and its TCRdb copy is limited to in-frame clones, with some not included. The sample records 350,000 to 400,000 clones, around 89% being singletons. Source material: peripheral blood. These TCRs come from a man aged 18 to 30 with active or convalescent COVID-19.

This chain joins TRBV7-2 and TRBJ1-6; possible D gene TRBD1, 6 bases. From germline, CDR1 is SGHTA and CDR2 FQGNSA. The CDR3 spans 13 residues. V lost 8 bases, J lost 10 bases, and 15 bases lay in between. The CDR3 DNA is TGTGCCAGCGCGCCGGGGGGCAGGTCACCCCTCCACTTT. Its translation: CASAPGGRSPLHF.

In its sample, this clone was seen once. CDR3 amino acids: CASSVADGSPLHF. The CDR3 DNA is TGTGCCAGCAGCGTCGCGGATGGGTCACCCCTCCACTTT. The rearrangement links TRBV9 to TRBJ1-6; D is undetermined. Germline CDR1 and CDR2: SGDLS and YYNGEE. The CDR3 covers 13 residues. Trimming pared 2 bases from V and 10 bases from J, leaving 10 bases between.

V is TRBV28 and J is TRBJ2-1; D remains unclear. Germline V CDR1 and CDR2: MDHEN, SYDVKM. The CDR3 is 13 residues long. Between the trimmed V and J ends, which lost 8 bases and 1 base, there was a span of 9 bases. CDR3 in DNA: TGTGCCAGCTGCCTCGGGTCCTACAATGAGCAGTTCTTC. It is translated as CASCLGSYNEQFF.

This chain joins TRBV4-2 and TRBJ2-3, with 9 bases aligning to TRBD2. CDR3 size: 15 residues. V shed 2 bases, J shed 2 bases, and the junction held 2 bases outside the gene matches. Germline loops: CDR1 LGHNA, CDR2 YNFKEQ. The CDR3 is CASSQRLADTDTQYF. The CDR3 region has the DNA TGTGCCAGCAGCCAAAGACTAGCGGACACAGATACGCAGTATTTT.

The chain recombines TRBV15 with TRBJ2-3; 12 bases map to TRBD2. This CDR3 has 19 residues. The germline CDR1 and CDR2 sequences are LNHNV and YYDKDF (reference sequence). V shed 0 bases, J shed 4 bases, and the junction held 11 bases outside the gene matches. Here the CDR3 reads CATSRDLQRLAGAPDTQYF. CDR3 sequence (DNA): TGTGCCACCAGCAGAGATCTTCAGAGACTAGCGGGAGCCCCAGATACGCAGTATTTT.

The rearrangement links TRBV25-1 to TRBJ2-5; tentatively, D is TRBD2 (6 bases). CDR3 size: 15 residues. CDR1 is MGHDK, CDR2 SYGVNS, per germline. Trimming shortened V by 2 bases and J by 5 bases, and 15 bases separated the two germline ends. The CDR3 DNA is TGTGCCAGCAGTGAAGGAGGAGGGAAATGGGAGACCCAGTACTTC. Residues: CASSEGGGKWETQYF.

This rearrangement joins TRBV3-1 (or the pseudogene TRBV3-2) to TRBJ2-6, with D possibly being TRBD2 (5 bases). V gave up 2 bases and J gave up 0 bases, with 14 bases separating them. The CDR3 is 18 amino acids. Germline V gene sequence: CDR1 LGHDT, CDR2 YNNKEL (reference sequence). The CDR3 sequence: CASSQSRVWGSGANVLTF. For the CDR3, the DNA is TGTGCCAGCAGCCAATCGCGGGTGTGGGGCTCTGGGGCCAACGTCCTGACTTTC.

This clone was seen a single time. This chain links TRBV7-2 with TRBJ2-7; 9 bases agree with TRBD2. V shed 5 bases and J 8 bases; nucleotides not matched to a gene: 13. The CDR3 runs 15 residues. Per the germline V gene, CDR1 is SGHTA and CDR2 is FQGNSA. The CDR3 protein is CASSPASGGRSKQYF. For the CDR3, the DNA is TGTGCCAGCAGCCCGGCGAGCGGGGGGCGTTCGAAGCAGTACTTC.

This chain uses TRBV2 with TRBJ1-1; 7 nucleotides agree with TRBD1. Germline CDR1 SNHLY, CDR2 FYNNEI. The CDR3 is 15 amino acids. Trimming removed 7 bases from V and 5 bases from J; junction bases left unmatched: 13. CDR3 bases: TGTGCCAGCACCTCTTCGGCAGGGGGTCGGACTGAAGCTTTCTTT. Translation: CASTSSAGGRTEAFF.

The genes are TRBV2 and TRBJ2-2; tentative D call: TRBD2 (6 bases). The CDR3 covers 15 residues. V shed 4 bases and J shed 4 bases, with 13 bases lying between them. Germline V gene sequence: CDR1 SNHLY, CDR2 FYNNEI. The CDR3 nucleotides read TGTGCCAGCAGTGTAACTAGCCTAACCACCGGGGAGCTGTTTTTT. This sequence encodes CASSVTSLTTGELFF.

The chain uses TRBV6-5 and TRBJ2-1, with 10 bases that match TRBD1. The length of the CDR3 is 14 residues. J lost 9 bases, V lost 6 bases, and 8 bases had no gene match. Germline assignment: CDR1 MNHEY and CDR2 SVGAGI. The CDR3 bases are TGTGCCAGCAGCGAGACCGGGACAGGGGCTGAGCAGTTCTTC. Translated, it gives CASSETGTGAEQFF.

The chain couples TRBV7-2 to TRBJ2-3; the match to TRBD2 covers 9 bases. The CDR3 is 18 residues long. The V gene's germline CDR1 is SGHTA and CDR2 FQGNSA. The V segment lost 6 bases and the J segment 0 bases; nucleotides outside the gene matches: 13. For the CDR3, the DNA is TGTGCCAGCAGTTTCCCGAGCGGGGGGACGGGGAGCACAGATACGCAGTATTTT. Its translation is CASSFPSGGTGSTDTQYF.

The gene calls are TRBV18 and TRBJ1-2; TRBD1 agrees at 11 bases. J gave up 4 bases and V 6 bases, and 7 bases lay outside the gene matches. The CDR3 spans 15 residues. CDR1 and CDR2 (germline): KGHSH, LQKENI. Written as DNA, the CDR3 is TGTGCCAGCTCTGGACAGGGGGCGCGGCTCTATGGCTACACCTTC. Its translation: CASSGQGARLYGYTF.

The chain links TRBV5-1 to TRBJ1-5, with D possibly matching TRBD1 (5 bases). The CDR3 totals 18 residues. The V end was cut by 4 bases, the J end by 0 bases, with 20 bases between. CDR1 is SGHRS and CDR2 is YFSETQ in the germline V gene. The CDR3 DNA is TGCGCCAGCAGCCACGACCCCGAAGGGGCTTATAGCAATCAGCCCCAGCATTTT. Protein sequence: CASSHDPEGAYSNQPQHF.

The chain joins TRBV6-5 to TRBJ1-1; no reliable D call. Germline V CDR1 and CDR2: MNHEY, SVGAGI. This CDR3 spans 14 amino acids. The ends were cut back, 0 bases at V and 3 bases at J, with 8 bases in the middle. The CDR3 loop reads CASSYSGGYTEAFF. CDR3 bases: TGTGCCAGCAGTTACTCTGGCGGCTACACTGAAGCTTTCTTT.

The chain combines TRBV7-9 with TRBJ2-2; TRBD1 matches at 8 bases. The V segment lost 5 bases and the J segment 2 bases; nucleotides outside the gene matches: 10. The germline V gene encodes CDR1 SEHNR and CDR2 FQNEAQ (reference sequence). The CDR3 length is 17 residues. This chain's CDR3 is CASSRAVPGGNTGELFF. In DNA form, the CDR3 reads TGTGCCAGCAGCCGAGCGGTCCCAGGGGGCAACACCGGGGAGCTGTTTTTT.

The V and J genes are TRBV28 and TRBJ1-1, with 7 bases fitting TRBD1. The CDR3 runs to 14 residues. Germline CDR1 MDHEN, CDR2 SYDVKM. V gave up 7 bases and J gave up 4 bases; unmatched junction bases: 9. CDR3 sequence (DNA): TGTGCCAGCAAGGGGGCGGGGATCCGCACTGAAGCTTTCTTT. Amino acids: CASKGAGIRTEAFF.

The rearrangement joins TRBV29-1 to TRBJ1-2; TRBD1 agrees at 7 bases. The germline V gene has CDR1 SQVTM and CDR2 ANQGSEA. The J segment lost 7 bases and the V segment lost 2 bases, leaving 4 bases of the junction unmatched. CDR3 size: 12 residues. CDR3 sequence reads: CSVEQGVGGYTF. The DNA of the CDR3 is TGCAGCGTTGAACAGGGGGTCGGTGGCTACACCTTC.

The CDR3 nucleotides are TGTGCCAGCAGTCTATTGGGCGGGACAGGGAGGACAGATACGCAGTATTTT. Translated, it gives CASSLLGGTGRTDTQYF. The V gene is TRBV28, the J gene TRBJ2-3; TRBD1 matches at 9 bases. The CDR3 length is 17 residues. The germline V gene has CDR1 MDHEN and CDR2 SYDVKM. The ends lost 5 bases at V and 3 bases at J; junction bases unmatched: 12.

The CDR3 protein is CASSLGALAGTDTQYF. DNA of the CDR3: TGTGCCAGCAGCTTAGGAGCACTAGCGGGAACAGATACGCAGTATTTT. This chain links TRBV7-2 with TRBJ2-3; 10 nucleotides align to TRBD2. CDR3 length: 16 residues. The V segment lost 1 base and the J segment 3 bases; nucleotides outside the gene matches: 4. Germline V CDR1 and CDR2: SGHTA, FQGNSA.

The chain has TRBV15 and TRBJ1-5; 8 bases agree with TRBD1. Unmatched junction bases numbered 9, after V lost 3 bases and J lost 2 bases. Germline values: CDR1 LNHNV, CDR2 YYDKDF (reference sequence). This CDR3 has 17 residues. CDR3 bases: TGTGCCACCAGCAGGGGGTTAAGGGGACAGGGCAATCAGCCCCAGCATTTT. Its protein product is CATSRGLRGQGNQPQHF.

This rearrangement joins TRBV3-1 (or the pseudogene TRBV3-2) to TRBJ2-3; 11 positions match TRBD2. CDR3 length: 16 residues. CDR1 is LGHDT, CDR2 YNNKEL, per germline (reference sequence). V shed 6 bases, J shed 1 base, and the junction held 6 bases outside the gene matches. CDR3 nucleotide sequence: TGTGCCAGCAGGCCTACTAGCGGGAGCGGCACAGATACGCAGTATTTT. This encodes CASRPTSGSGTDTQYF.

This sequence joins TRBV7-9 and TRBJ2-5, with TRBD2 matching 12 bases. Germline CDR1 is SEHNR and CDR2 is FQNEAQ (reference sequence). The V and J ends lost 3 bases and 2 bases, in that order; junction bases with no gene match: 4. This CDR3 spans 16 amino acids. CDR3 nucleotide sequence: TGTGCCAGCAGCTTTGGACTAGCGGGGACACAAGAGACCCAGTACTTC. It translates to CASSFGLAGTQETQYF.

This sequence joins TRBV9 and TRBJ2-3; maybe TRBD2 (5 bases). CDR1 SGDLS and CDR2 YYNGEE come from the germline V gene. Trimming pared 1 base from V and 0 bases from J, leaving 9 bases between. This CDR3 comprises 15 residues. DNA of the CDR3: TGTGCCAGCAGCGTAAGTTGGAGGAGCACAGATACGCAGTATTTT. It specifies CASSVSWRSTDTQYF.

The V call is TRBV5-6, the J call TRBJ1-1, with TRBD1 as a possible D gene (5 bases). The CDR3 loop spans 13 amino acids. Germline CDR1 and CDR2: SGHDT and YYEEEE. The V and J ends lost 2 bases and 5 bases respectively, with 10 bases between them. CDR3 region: CASSFAGRTEAFF. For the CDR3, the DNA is TGTGCCAGCAGCTTCGCGGGGCGGACTGAAGCTTTCTTT.

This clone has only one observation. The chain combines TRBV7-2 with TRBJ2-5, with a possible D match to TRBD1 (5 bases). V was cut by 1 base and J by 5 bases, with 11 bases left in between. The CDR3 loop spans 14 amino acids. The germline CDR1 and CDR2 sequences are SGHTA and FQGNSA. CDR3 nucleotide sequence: TGTGCCAGCAGCTTAGGTGGGGCTGGGGAGACCCAGTACTTC. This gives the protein CASSLGGAGETQYF.

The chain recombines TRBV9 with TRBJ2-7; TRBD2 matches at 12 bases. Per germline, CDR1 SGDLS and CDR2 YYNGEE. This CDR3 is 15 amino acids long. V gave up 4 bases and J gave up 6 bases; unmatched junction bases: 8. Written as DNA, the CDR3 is TGTGCCAGCAGCTCAGTGGGGGGACTAGCGGGCGAGCAGTACTTC. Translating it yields CASSSVGGLAGEQYF.

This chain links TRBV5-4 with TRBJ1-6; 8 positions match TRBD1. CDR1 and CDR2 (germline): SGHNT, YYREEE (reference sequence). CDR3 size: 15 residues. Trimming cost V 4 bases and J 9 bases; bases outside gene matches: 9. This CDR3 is CASSVRQGMGSPLHF. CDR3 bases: TGTGCCAGCAGCGTACGACAGGGGATGGGTTCACCCCTCCACTTT.

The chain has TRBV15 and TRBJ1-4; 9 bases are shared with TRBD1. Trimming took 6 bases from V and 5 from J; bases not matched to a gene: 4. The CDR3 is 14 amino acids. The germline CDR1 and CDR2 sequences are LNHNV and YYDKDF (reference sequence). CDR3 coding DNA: TGTGCCACCAGTTATACAGGGGGCAATGAAAAACTGTTTTTT. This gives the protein CATSYTGGNEKLFF.